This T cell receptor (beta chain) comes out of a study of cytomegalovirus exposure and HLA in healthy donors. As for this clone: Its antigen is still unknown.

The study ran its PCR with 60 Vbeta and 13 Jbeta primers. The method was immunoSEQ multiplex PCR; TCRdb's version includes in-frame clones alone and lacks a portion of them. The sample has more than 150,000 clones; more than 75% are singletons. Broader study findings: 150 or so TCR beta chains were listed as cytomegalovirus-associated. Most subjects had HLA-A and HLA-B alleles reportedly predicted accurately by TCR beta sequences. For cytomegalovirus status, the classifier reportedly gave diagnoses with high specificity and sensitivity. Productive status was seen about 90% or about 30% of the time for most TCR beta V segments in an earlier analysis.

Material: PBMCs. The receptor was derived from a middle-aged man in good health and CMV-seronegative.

The CDR3 protein is CASSLGRGTDTQYF. The CDR3 DNA sequence: TGTGCCAGCAGTCTGGGCAGGGGGACAGATACGCAGTATTTT. The chain couples TRBV28 to TRBJ2-3; 7 bases are shared with TRBD1. Unmatched junction bases numbered 5, after V lost 5 bases and J lost 3 bases. The CDR3 runs 14 residues. Germline V gene data show CDR1 as MDHEN and CDR2 as SYDVKM.